Described below is a single T cell receptor beta chain sequence and its context. This receptor's antigen is unknown. Base quality data are lacking; no much larger clone is found one base away. From the cysteine up to the phenylalanine, the CDR3 has a length of 14 residues. Only the CDR3 DNA is retained, 42 bases long and in frame from the first base. Sequences MNHEY (CDR1) and SMNVEV (CDR2) are obtained from the germline V gene (reference sequence). Clipping removes 5 bases from V and 6 bases from J, with 7 as the unmatched junction base count. The record originates from a study of T cell changes during pregnancy in multiple sclerosis (dated by TCRdb to 2018 to 2020). At the level of the whole study: The study looked at changes in the T cell repertoire across pregnancy in women with multiple sclerosis.

The library was obtained by the immunoSEQ multiplex PCR assay. TCRdb limited this immuneACCESS table to in-frame rearrangements with V and J called. A share of clones is missing; checked studies link under half to unresolved V genes, and the rest is unexplained. This sample holds 70,000 to 90,000 clones; approximately 92% were observed only once. Jointly, the top ten make up more than 0.9% of the sample. Source: peripheral blood, taken in the first trimester of pregnancy. The rearranged chain carries TRBV27 and TRBJ1-5; 7 middle bases align to TRBD1. The source is a female donor with multiple sclerosis, enrolled in a pregnancy study. The CDR3 here reads CASSKLTGFQPQHF. The nucleotide sequence is TGTGCCAGCAGTAAATTGACAGGGTTTCAGCCCCAGCATTTT.